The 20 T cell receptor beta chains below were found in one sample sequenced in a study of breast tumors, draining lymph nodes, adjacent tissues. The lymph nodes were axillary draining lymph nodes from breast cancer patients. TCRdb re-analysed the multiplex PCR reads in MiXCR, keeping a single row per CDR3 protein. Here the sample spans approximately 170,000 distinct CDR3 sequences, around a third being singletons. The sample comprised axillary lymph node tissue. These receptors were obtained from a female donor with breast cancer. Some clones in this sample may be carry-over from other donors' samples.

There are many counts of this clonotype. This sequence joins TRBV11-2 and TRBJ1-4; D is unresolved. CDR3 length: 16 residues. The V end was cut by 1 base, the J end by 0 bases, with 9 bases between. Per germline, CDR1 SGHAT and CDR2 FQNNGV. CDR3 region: CASSLAIGATNEKLFF. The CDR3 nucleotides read TGTGCCAGCAGCTTAGCCATTGGTGCAACTAATGAAAAACTGTTTTTT.

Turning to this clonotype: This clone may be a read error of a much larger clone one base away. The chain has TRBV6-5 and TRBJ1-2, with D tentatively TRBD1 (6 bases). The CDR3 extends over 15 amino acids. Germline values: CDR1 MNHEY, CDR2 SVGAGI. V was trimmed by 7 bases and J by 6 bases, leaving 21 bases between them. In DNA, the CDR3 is TGTGCCAGCATTAACACACAGGGCAGCAACCATGGCTACACCTTC. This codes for CASINTQGSNHGYTF.

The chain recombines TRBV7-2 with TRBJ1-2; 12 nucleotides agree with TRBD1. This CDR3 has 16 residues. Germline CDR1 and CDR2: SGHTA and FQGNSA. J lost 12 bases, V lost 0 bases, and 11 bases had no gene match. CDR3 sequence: CASSLAAGTGGDGHTF. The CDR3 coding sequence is TGTGCCAGCAGCTTAGCGGCTGGGACAGGGGGCGACGGCCACACCTTC.

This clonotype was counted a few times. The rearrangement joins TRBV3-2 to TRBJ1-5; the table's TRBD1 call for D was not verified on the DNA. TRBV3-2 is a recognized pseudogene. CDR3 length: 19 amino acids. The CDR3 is CASSQESGGQGICNQPQHF. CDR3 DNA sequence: TGTGCCAGCAGCCAAGAGTCTGGCGGACAGGGGATTTGCAATCAGCCCCAGCATTTT.

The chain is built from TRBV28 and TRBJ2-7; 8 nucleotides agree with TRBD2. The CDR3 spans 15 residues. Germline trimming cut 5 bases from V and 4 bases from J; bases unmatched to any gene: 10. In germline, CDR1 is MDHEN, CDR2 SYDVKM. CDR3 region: CASSLPRTSSYEQYF. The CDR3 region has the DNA TGTGCCAGCAGTCTTCCGAGGACTAGCTCATACGAGCAGTACTTC.

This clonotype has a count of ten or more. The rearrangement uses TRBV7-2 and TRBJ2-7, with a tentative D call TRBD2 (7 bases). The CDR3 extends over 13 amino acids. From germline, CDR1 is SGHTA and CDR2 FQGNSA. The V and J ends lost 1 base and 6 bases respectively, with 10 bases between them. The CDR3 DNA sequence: TGTGCCAGCAGCTTAGAGGGGGGGGGCGAGCAGTACTTC. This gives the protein CASSLEGGGEQYF.

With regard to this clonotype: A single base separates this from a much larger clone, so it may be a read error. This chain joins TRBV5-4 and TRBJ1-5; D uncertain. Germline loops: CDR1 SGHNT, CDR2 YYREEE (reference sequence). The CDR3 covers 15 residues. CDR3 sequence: CASSLAGPLNQLQHF. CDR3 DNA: TGTGCCAGCAGCTTGGCCGGACCTTTAAATCAGCTCCAGCATTTT.

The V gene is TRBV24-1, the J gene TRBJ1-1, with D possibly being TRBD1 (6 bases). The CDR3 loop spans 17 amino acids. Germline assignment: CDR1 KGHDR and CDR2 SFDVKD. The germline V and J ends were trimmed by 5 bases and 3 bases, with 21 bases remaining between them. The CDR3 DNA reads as TGTGCCACCAGTGCCCCCCGCGGGGGGCCTGGGGACACTGAAGCTTTCTTT. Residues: CATSAPRGGPGDTEAFF.

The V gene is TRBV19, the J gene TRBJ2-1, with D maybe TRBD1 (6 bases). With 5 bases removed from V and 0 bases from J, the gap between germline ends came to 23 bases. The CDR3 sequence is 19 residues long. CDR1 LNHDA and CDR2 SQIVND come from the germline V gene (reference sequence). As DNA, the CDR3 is TGTGCCAGTAGTCCCAAGGCCGTCACAGGGATCAGCTCCTACAATGAGCAGTTCTTC. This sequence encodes CASSPKAVTGISSYNEQFF.

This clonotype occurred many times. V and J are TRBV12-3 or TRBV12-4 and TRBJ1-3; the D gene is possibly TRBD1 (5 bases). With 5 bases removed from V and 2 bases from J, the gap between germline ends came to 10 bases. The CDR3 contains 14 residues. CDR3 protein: CASSRRGAGNTIYF. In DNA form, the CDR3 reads TGTGCCAGCAGTCGGCGGGGGGCTGGAAACACCATATATTTT.

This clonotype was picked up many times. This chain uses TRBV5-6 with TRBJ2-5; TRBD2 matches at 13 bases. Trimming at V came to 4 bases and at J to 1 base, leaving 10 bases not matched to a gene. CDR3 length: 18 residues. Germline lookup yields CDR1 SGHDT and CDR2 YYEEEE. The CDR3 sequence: CASSGGLAGTNFQETQYF. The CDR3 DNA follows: TGTGCCAGCAGCGGGGGACTAGCGGGGACCAATTTCCAAGAGACCCAGTACTTC.

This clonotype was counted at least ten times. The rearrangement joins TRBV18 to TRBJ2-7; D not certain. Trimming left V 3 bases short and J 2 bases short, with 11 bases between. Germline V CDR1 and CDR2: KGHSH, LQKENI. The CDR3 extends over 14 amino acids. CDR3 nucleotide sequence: TGTGCCAGCTCACCGAATGGCGGAACCTACGAGCAGTACTTC. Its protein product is CASSPNGGTYEQYF. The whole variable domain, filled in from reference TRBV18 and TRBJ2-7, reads NAGVMQNPRHLVRRRGQEARLRCSPMKGHSHVYWYRQLPEEGLKFMVYLQKENIIDESGMPKERFSAEFPKEGPSILRIQQVVRGDSAAYFCASSPNGGTYEQYFGPGTRLTVT.

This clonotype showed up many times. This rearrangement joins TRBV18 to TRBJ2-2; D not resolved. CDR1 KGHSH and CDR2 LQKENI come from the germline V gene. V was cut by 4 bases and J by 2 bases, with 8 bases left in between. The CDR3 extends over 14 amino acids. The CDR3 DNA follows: TGTGCCAGCTCACAAGAAAGAAACACCGGGGAGCTGTTTTTT. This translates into CASSQERNTGELFF.

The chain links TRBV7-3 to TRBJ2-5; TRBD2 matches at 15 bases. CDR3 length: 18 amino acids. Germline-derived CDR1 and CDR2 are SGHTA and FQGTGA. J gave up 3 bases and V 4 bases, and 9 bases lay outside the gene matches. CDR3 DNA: TGTGCCAGCAGCTCCGGGACTAGCGGGAGGAAAATAAAAGAGACCCAGTACTTC. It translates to CASSSGTSGRKIKETQYF.

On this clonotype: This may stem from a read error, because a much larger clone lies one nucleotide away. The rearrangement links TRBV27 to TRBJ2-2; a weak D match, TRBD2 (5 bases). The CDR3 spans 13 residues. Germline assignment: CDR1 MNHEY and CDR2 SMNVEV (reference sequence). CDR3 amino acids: CASSLRETGELLF. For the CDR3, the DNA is TGTGCCAGCAGTTTACGTGAGACCGGGGAGCTGCTTTTT.

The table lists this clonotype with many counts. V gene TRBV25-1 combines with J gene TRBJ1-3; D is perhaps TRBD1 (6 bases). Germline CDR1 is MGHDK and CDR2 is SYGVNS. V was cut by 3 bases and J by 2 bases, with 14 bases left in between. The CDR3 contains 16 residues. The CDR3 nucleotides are TGTGCCAGCAGTGATGGTATAGGGGGGACTGGAAACACCATATATTTT. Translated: CASSDGIGGTGNTIYF.

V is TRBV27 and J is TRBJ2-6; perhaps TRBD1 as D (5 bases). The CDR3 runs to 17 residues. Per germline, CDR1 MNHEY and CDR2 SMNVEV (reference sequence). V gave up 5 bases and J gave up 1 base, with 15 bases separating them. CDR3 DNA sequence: TGTGCCAGCAGTAGGGGCCCTCCCGGATCTGGGGCCAACGTCCTGACTTTC. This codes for CASSRGPPGSGANVLTF.

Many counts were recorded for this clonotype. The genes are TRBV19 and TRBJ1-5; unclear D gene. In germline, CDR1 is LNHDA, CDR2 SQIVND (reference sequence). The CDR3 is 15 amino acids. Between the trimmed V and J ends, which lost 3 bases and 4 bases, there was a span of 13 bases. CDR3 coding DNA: TGTGCCAGTAGTATGGCACAGATTCCTAATCAGCCCCAGCATTTT. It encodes CASSMAQIPNQPQHF.

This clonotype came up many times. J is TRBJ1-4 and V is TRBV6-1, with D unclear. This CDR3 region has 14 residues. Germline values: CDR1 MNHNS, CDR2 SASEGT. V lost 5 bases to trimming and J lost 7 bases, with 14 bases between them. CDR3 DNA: TGTGCCAGCAGTAGGGTTTTGGTTGGTGAAAAACTGTTTTTT. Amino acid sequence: CASSRVLVGEKLFF.

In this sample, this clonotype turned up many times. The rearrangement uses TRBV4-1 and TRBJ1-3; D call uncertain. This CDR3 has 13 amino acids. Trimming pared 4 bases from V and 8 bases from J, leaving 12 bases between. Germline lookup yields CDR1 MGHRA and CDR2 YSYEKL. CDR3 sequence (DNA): TGCGCCAGCAGCCGAGTTCCAATGGACACCATATATTTT. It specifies CASSRVPMDTIYF.